This is a list of T cell receptor beta chains from one sample in a study of blood T cell repertoires in COVID-19. Profiled with immunoSEQ multiplex PCR; TCRdb holds only in-frame clones, not every one. Of more than 250,000 clones listed, roughly 86% are singletons. The sample consisted of PBMCs or T cells enriched from blood (not recorded which). The source of these receptors is a woman aged 30 to 39 who had recovered from COVID-19. CDR3s include the opening cysteine and the closing phenylalanine or tryptophan. The D gene is left open where the match is weak. For some rows the clone size is stated as once, few or many, or as a class when expanded; others skip it.

V gene,D gene,J gene,clone size,CDR3 protein,CDR3 DNA
TRBV9,TRBD1,TRBJ2-6,.,CASSVADRVGGANVLTF,TGTGCCAGCAGCGTAGCTGACAGGGTTGGTGGGGCCAACGTCCTGACTTTC
TRBV4-2,TRBD1,TRBJ1-5,.,CASSQPQGAEKNQPQHF,TGTGCCAGCAGCCAACCACAGGGGGCAGAGAAGAATCAGCCCCAGCATTTT
TRBV4-1,.,TRBJ1-1,.,CASSQTMAGATEAFF,TGCGCCAGCAGCCAAACGATGGCGGGGGCGACTGAAGCTTTCTTT
TRBV7-2,.,TRBJ2-3,.,CASSLAVSYSDTQYF,TGTGCCAGCAGCTTAGCCGTTAGCTACTCAGATACGCAGTATTTT
TRBV7-9,TRBD1,TRBJ1-6,.,CASSLTGVNNSPLHF,TGTGCCAGCAGCTTGACAGGGGTCAATAATTCACCCCTCCACTTT
TRBV28,TRBD1,TRBJ1-6,.,CASSKGQAFGSPLHF,TGTGCCAGCAGTAAAGGACAGGCCTTCGGGTCACCCCTCCACTTT
TRBV5-4,.,TRBJ1-2,.,CASSWTRGGGYGYTF,TGTGCCAGCAGCTGGACCCGGGGCGGGGGCTATGGCTACACCTTC
TRBV6-5,.,TRBJ1-2,once,CASRASFNYGYTF,TGTGCCAGCAGAGCAAGTTTCAACTATGGCTACACCTTC
TRBV6-1,.,TRBJ1-5,once,CASREGGNQPQHF,TGTGCCAGCAGGGAAGGCGGCAATCAGCCCCAGCATTTT
TRBV11-3,TRBD1,TRBJ1-1,.,CASSSKGSRGPSVNTEAFF,TGTGCCAGCAGCTCCAAAGGGTCCAGGGGGCCTTCGGTGAACACTGAAGCTTTCTTT
TRBV5-1,.,TRBJ1-4,.,CASSSGQINEKLFF,TGCGCCAGCAGCTCTGGACAGATTAATGAAAAACTGTTTTTT
TRBV27,TRBD1,TRBJ1-6,.,CASSSPGGQGISPLHF,TGTGCCAGCAGTTCCCCCGGGGGACAGGGGATTTCACCCCTCCACTTT
TRBV19,.,TRBJ1-2,.,CASSAQGSYGYTF,TGTGCCAGTAGTGCACAGGGTAGCTATGGCTACACCTTC
TRBV21-1,.,TRBJ1-4,.,CASSSNRGLSEKLFF,TGTGCCAGCAGCTCCAACAGGGGGTTAAGTGAAAAACTGTTTTTT
TRBV5-1,TRBD1,TRBJ2-7,.,CASSFGAGGRYEQYF,TGCGCCAGCAGCTTCGGTGCAGGGGGTAGGTACGAGCAGTACTTC
TRBV9,TRBD1,TRBJ1-3,.,CASGTAGGLGSPDTIYF,TGTGCCAGTGGGACCGCAGGGGGCTTAGGCAGTCCGGACACCATATATTTT
TRBV11-2,.,TRBJ2-7,.,CASSLTGQPTYEQYF,TGTGCCAGCAGCCTAACCGGACAACCCACCTACGAGCAGTACTTC
TRBV5-1,TRBD1,TRBJ1-6,once,CASSPGQPLNSPLHF,TGCGCCAGCAGCCCGGGACAGCCATTAAATTCACCCCTCCACTTT
TRBV28,TRBD1,TRBJ1-5,.,CASSFQMGQGPQPQHF,TGTGCCAGCAGTTTTCAAATGGGACAGGGGCCTCAGCCCCAGCATTTT
TRBV6-2/TRBV6-3,.,TRBJ2-1,once,CASSYARGNEQFF,TGTGCCAGCAGTTACGCTAGGGGCAATGAGCAGTTCTTC
TRBV10-3,.,TRBJ2-1,.,CAISDTAYNEQFF,TGTGCCATCAGTGACACTGCTTACAATGAGCAGTTCTTC
TRBV10-2,.,TRBJ2-2,.,CASNRQEQNTGELFF,TGCGCCAGCAATAGACAGGAGCAGAACACCGGGGAGCTGTTTTTT
TRBV28,TRBD2,TRBJ2-1,.,CASSTGLADYNEQFF,TGTGCCAGCAGTACGGGACTAGCGGATTACAATGAGCAGTTCTTC
TRBV27,.,TRBJ1-1,.,CASSHFGDEAFF,TGTGCCAGCAGTCATTTCGGGGATGAAGCTTTCTTT
TRBV30,TRBD1,TRBJ1-6,.,CAWNPGQPNSPLHF,TGTGCCTGGAACCCGGGACAGCCAAATTCACCCCTCCACTTT
TRBV12-3/TRBV12-4,.,TRBJ1-2,.,CASSFRFYGYTF,TGTGCCAGCAGTTTTCGGTTCTATGGCTACACCTTC
TRBV5-5,TRBD2,TRBJ2-7,once,CASSLTSGGAYEQYF,TGTGCCAGCAGCTTGACTAGCGGGGGGGCCTACGAGCAGTACTTC
TRBV15,TRBD1,TRBJ2-7,once,CATSSRTTGPLSEQYF,TGTGCCACCAGCAGTAGAACGACAGGGCCCCTCTCCGAGCAGTACTTC
TRBV9,.,TRBJ1-2,.,CASSVSGTLVGYTF,TGTGCCAGCAGCGTCTCCGGGACACTTGTCGGCTACACCTTC
TRBV6-2/TRBV6-3,TRBD1,TRBJ2-5,.,CASSDLQTGQLPETQYF,TGTGCCAGCAGCGACTTACAAACGGGACAGCTTCCGGAGACCCAGTACTTC
TRBV9,.,TRBJ1-3,.,CASSVSPGLWVDAGNTIYF,TGTGCCAGCAGCGTATCCCCAGGGCTTTGGGTAGATGCTGGAAACACCATATATTTT
TRBV5-1,.,TRBJ2-3,.,CASSPYRQYTQYF,TGCGCCAGCAGCCCCTATCGACAGTATACGCAGTATTTT
TRBV3-1/TRBV3-2,.,TRBJ2-1,.,CASSSDFGGHEQFF,TGTGCCAGCAGCTCCGACTTCGGGGGGCATGAGCAGTTCTTC
TRBV3-1/TRBV3-2,.,TRBJ1-2,.,CASSRPGSGYTF,TGTGCCAGCAGCCGCCCTGGGAGTGGCTACACCTTC
TRBV20-1,.,TRBJ1-2,.,CGGVNYGYTF,TGCGGGGGGGTTAACTATGGCTACACCTTC
TRBV5-1,.,TRBJ1-3,.,CASSLVLGGSGNTIYF,TGCGCCAGCAGCTTGGTCCTAGGGGGATCTGGAAACACCATATATTTT